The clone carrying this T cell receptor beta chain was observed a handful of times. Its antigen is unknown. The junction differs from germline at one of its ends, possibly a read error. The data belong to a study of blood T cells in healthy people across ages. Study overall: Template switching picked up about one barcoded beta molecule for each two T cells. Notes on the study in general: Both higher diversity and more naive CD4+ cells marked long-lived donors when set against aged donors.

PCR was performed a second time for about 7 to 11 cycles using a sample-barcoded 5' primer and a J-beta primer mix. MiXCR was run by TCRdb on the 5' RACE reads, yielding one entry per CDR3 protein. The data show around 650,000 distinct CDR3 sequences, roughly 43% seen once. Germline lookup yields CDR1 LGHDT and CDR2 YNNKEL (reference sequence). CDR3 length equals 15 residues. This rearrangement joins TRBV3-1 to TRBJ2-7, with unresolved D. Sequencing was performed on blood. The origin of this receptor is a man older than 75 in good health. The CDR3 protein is CASSQEWQAHYKQYF. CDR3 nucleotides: TGTGCCAGCAGCCAAGAATGGCAGGCTCACTACAAGCAGTACTTC.